The 31 T cell receptor beta chains given below trace back to one sample, sequenced in a study of shared T cell receptors in the human thymus. The protocol was immunoSEQ multiplex PCR, while the TCRdb copy is restricted to in-frame clones and leaves out a portion. The sample lists hundreds of thousands of clones, roughly 90% occurring once. These data are also associated with another study on human thymus T cells.

Sequencing was performed on thymocytes. The receptor set was obtained from a boy in the first two years of life with a congenital heart defect.

This chain joins TRBV4-2 and TRBJ2-7, with 10 bases aligning to TRBD2. With V trimmed by 4 bases and J by 2 bases, 5 bases remained unmatched. From germline, CDR1 is LGHNA and CDR2 YNFKEQ. The CDR3 is 15 residues long. For the CDR3, the DNA is TGTGCCAGCAGCCCCATAGCGGGAGGAGCCTACGAGCAGTACTTC. It codes for CASSPIAGGAYEQYF.

This chain links TRBV6-4 with TRBJ2-3; 10 bases are shared with TRBD2. Germline CDR1 MRHNA, CDR2 SNTAGT. The CDR3 length is 15 residues. J gave up 0 bases and V 6 bases, and 3 bases lay outside the gene matches. CDR3 in DNA: TGTGCCAGCAGCCCGACTAGCGGGAGCACAGATACGCAGTATTTT. This codes for CASSPTSGSTDTQYF.

The V gene is TRBV6-6, the J gene TRBJ2-7; weak D call: TRBD1 (6 bases). In germline, CDR1 is MNHNY, CDR2 SVGAGI (reference sequence). V lost 2 bases and J lost 2, with 13 bases in between. This CDR3 comprises 15 residues. In DNA form, the CDR3 reads TGTGCCAGCAGTTACCACCCGGACAGTACCTACGAGCAGTACTTC. This gives the protein CASSYHPDSTYEQYF.

This clone was counted a single time. V is TRBV4-2 and J is TRBJ2-7; D is perhaps TRBD2 (5 bases). The CDR3 is 13 amino acids. Germline V gene data show CDR1 as LGHNA and CDR2 as YNFKEQ. The ends were cut back, 4 bases at V and 2 bases at J, with 9 bases in the middle. The CDR3 region is CASSPPGTYEQYF. DNA for the CDR3: TGTGCCAGCAGCCCCCCCGGGACCTACGAGCAGTACTTC.

This chain uses TRBV18 with TRBJ2-2, with TRBD1 matching 10 bases. V shed 5 bases, J shed 2 bases, and the junction held 8 bases outside the gene matches. The CDR3 has 17 amino acids. CDR1 and CDR2 (germline): KGHSH, LQKENI. CDR3 in amino acids: CASSAADRGRNTGELFF. The CDR3 region has the DNA TGTGCCAGCTCAGCGGCCGACAGGGGGCGTAACACCGGGGAGCTGTTTTTT. The complete variable domain, with remaining parts taken from reference TRBV18 and TRBJ2-2, reads NAGVMQNPRHLVRRRGQEARLRCSPMKGHSHVYWYRQLPEEGLKFMVYLQKENIIDESGMPKERFSAEFPKEGPSILRIQQVVRGDSAAYFCASSAADRGRNTGELFFGEGSRLTVL.

The genes are TRBV7-9 and TRBJ2-1; possible D gene TRBD2, 5 bases. V lost 5 bases and J lost 3, with 11 bases in between. Germline V gene lookup returns CDR1 SEHNR and CDR2 FQNEAQ (reference sequence). The CDR3 is made up of 14 amino acids. As DNA, the CDR3 is TGTGCCAGCAGCCGCGTCCGGGACTACAATGAGCAGTTCTTC. This translates into CASSRVRDYNEQFF.

This clone was counted once. The V gene is TRBV27, the J gene TRBJ1-3; 9 bases match TRBD1. V dropped 3 bases and J dropped 4; count of bases not matched to a gene: 10. The CDR3 consists of 17 residues. Germline V CDR1 and CDR2: MNHEY, SMNVEV (reference sequence). CDR3 loop: CASSLTETGGRGNTIYF. CDR3 in DNA: TGTGCCAGCAGTTTGACCGAGACAGGGGGTAGAGGAAACACCATATATTTT.

The rearrangement links TRBV6-6 to TRBJ2-1; D possibly corresponds to TRBD2 (5 bases). Germline V lookup: CDR1 MNHNY, CDR2 SVGAGI (reference sequence). The length of the CDR3 is 14 residues. Between the trimmed V and J ends, which lost 6 bases and 8 bases, there was a span of 17 bases. The CDR3: CASRPGRAGDEQFF. The CDR3 DNA is TGTGCCAGCAGACCTGGTCGGGCCGGGGATGAGCAGTTCTTC.

The chain links TRBV23-1 to TRBJ1-2, with 7 positions matching TRBD1. Being an ORF, TRBV23-1 has a function that is uncertain. J lost 7 bases, V lost 2 bases, and 10 bases had no gene match. The CDR3 is 15 amino acids. Here the CDR3 reads CASSQSPDRAGGYTF. In nucleotides, the CDR3 is TGCGCCAGCAGTCAAAGCCCAGACAGGGCGGGTGGCTACACCTTC.

This rearrangement joins TRBV12-5 to TRBJ2-1; 7 bases match TRBD2. Germline V gene sequence: CDR1 LGHNT, CDR2 FRNRAP. This CDR3 contains 15 residues. Trimming removed 5 bases from V and 8 bases from J; junction bases left unmatched: 12. Here the CDR3 DNA reads TGTGCTAGTGGTCCCGGGACTACCGTCGGGGATGAGCAGTTCTTC. Amino acids: CASGPGTTVGDEQFF.

The chain is built from TRBV28 and TRBJ2-1; 16 bases match TRBD2. Germline-derived CDR1 and CDR2 are MDHEN and SYDVKM. V was clipped by 5 bases and J by 7 bases; unmatched bases: 11. This CDR3 spans 18 amino acids. In nucleotides, the CDR3 is TGTGCCAGCAGTGGCTCCGGGACTAGCGGGAGGGGTTGTAATGAGCAGTTCTTC. This codes for CASSGSGTSGRGCNEQFF.

The rearrangement uses TRBV19 and TRBJ1-5; D unresolved. The CDR3 covers 14 residues. V lost 2 bases to trimming and J lost 5 bases, with 10 bases between them. From germline, CDR1 is LNHDA and CDR2 SQIVND (reference sequence). CDR3 residues: CASSISQSHQPQHF. The CDR3 nucleotides read TGTGCCAGTAGTATATCGCAGTCACATCAGCCCCAGCATTTT.

This clone was observed a few times. The V call is TRBV10-2, the J call TRBJ2-7, with D perhaps TRBD1 (6 bases). The germline V gene has CDR1 WSHSY and CDR2 SAAADI. V lost 6 bases and J 3 bases, leaving 18 bases between the germline ends. This CDR3 comprises 15 residues. The CDR3 DNA reads TGCGCCAGCAGCGCTTCCGGGACACGCGTCTACGAGCAGTACTTC. This encodes CASSASGTRVYEQYF.

The rearrangement joins TRBV23-1 to TRBJ2-5, with TRBD1 matching over 8 bases. The end of the DNA fits TRBJ2-7 better, so the J call may be wrong. TRBV23-1 is an open reading frame whose function is uncertain. The length of the CDR3 is 17 residues. This CDR3 reads CASSQKGSGQGGYEQYF. The CDR3 region has the DNA TGCGCCAGCAGTCAAAAAGGGTCCGGACAGGGCGGGTACGAGCAGTACTTC.

J is TRBJ2-2 and V is TRBV5-1, with a possible D match to TRBD2 (5 bases). The germline gives CDR1 SGHRS, CDR2 YFSETQ. The CDR3 covers 16 residues. V was pared by 2 bases and J by 5 bases, with 16 bases between. CDR3: CASSFVGPGRTGELFF. CDR3 in DNA: TGCGCCAGCAGCTTTGTTGGCCCGGGAAGGACCGGGGAGCTGTTTTTT.

V is TRBV13 and J is TRBJ2-7; TRBD2 aligns across 8 bases. This CDR3 has 14 residues. CDR1 and CDR2 from the germline V gene are PRHDT and FYEKMQ (reference sequence). The junction had 2 bases not matched to a gene; V was cut back by 4 bases and J by 0 bases. The CDR3 DNA reads as TGTGCCAGCAGCTCGAGCGGGAGCTCCTACGAGCAGTACTTC. The encoded protein is CASSSSGSSYEQYF.

The V and J genes are TRBV7-8 and TRBJ2-7; TRBD2 is a possible D gene (5 bases). The CDR3 runs to 17 residues. Germline CDR1 and CDR2: SGHVS and FQNEAQ. Trimming removed 7 bases at V and 3 bases at J, with 25 bases between. The CDR3 is CASTTRVDWAANYEQYF. CDR3 DNA sequence: TGTGCCAGCACAACGCGGGTAGATTGGGCCGCCAACTACGAGCAGTACTTC.

This rearrangement joins TRBV6-1 to TRBJ2-1; the match to TRBD2 covers 11 bases. CDR3 length equals 18 residues. Germline V lookup: CDR1 MNHNS, CDR2 SASEGT. J was trimmed by 8 bases and V by 2 bases; bases with no gene match: 14. CDR3 coding DNA: TGTGCCAGCAGTGAACGTTTCAGGACCCTAGCGGGAGGTCATGAGCAGTTCTTC. It yields the protein CASSERFRTLAGGHEQFF.

J is TRBJ2-1 and V is TRBV2; D is unresolved. Deletions cut 7 bases from V and 0 bases from J, with 10 bases between. Germline CDR1 and CDR2: SNHLY and FYNNEI. The CDR3 has 14 amino acids. The CDR3 loop is CASTHLGSYNEQFF. The CDR3 nucleotides are TGTGCCAGCACGCACCTAGGCTCCTACAATGAGCAGTTCTTC.

This chain joins TRBV5-1 and TRBJ2-7, with D tentatively TRBD1 (6 bases). The germline gives CDR1 SGHRS, CDR2 YFSETQ. V was pared by 3 bases and J by 5 bases, with 9 bases between. CDR3 length: 12 residues. CDR3 DNA: TGCGCCAGCAGCTCCGACAGGAACGAGCAGTACTTC. Translated: CASSSDRNEQYF.

This rearrangement joins TRBV29-1 to TRBJ2-5; weak D call: TRBD1 (6 bases). The V end lost 0 bases, the J end lost 2 bases, and 16 bases lay between the germline ends. CDR1 is SQVTM and CDR2 is ANQGSEA in the germline V gene. This CDR3 is built from 16 residues. The CDR3 loop is CSVEDLWGHIQETQYF. CDR3 bases: TGCAGCGTTGAAGATCTTTGGGGACACATACAAGAGACCCAGTACTTC.

This chain uses TRBV4-1 with TRBJ2-5; D may be TRBD2 (5 bases). The CDR3 is 18 amino acids. From germline, CDR1 is MGHRA and CDR2 YSYEKL. V lost 0 bases, J lost 5 bases, and 22 bases lay in between. The CDR3 sequence is CASSQDMAFQRSAETQYF. In DNA, the CDR3 is TGCGCCAGCAGCCAAGATATGGCCTTCCAGCGGTCCGCGGAGACCCAGTACTTC.

V is TRBV4-1 and J is TRBJ2-1; D perhaps matches TRBD2 (6 bases). This CDR3 region has 17 residues. Trimming took off 0 bases at V and 3 bases at J, with 15 bases between the two ends. Germline V gives CDR1 MGHRA, CDR2 YSYEKL. This chain's CDR3 is CASSQDCVGSFYNEQFF. DNA for the CDR3: TGCGCCAGCAGCCAAGATTGTGTCGGGAGTTTCTACAATGAGCAGTTCTTC.

The table lists this clone with a count of one. The V gene is TRBV6-6, the J gene TRBJ2-7; TRBD1 agrees at 8 bases. CDR3 length equals 13 residues. Per germline, CDR1 MNHNY and CDR2 SVGAGI (reference sequence). Here the CDR3 reads CVCRRQGFHEQYF. In nucleotides, the CDR3 is TGTGTCTGTCGGAGACAGGGGTTCCACGAGCAGTACTTC.

The chain recombines TRBV29-1 with TRBJ2-7; 12 bases map to TRBD1. In germline, CDR1 is SQVTM, CDR2 ANQGSEA. This CDR3 is built from 15 residues. The junction had 12 bases not matched to a gene; V was cut back by 6 bases and J by 6 bases. CDR3 coding DNA: TGCAGCGTCCTTGGGGACAGGGGGCCACCGGGCGAGCAGTACTTC. Its protein product is CSVLGDRGPPGEQYF.

The rearrangement joins TRBV25-1 to TRBJ2-5; unclear D gene. The J call is uncertain, as TRBJ2-7 better fits the DNA end. The CDR3 loop spans 11 amino acids. Germline values: CDR1 MGHDK, CDR2 SYGVNS. In nucleotides, the CDR3 is TGTGCCAGCAGTGATCCCTACGAGCAGTACTTC. Protein sequence: CASSDPYEQYF.

This clone showed up just a few times. J is TRBJ1-4 and V is TRBV14; D is perhaps TRBD1 (6 bases). The V gene lost 2 bases and the J gene lost 8 bases, with 18 bases spanning the gap. Germline V CDR1 and CDR2: SGHDN, FVKESK. The CDR3 sequence is 16 residues long. In DNA, the CDR3 is TGTGCCAGCAGCCAACGGTCAGACCAAGGGGGAGAAAAACTGTTTTTT. Its protein product is CASSQRSDQGGEKLFF.

The chain uses TRBV2 and TRBJ2-7, with 14 positions matching TRBD2. This CDR3 contains 18 residues. V lost 8 bases to trimming and J lost 3 bases; unmatched junction nucleotides: 15. Per the germline V gene, CDR1 is SNHLY and CDR2 is FYNNEI. The CDR3 DNA follows: TGTGCCAGCCGCCCTGGACTAGCGGGAGGTCCTAAGAACTACGAGCAGTACTTC. It is translated as CASRPGLAGGPKNYEQYF.

This clone was seen a handful of times. CDR3: CASSLIRGVRGYTF. The CDR3 region has the DNA TGTGCCAGCAGCTTAATTCGGGGTGTTCGTGGCTACACCTTC. This chain links TRBV7-2 with TRBJ1-2, with D hard to call. V was shortened by 2 bases and J by 7 bases, with 14 bases between the two germline ends. This CDR3 comprises 14 residues. Germline V gives CDR1 SGHTA, CDR2 FQGNSA.

DNA for the CDR3: TGTGCCAGCATCCGACTTGGGACTAGAGGGACTTTAGGCACAGATACGCAGTATTTT. Amino acids: CASIRLGTRGTLGTDTQYF. This chain joins TRBV13 and TRBJ2-3; 8 bases are a match to TRBD2. V was clipped by 7 bases and J by 1 base; unmatched bases: 19. The CDR3 runs to 19 residues. Germline CDR1 PRHDT, CDR2 FYEKMQ (reference sequence).

The chain joins TRBV10-3 to TRBJ2-7; maybe TRBD2 (5 bases). V was cut by 0 bases and J by 7 bases, with 7 bases left in between. Germline CDR1 is ENHRY and CDR2 is SYGVKD. This CDR3 has 12 amino acids. CDR3 in amino acids: CAISESWEEQYF. For the CDR3, the DNA is TGTGCCATCAGTGAGTCGTGGGAGGAGCAGTACTTC.